One sample yielded the 29 T cell receptor beta chains listed below, sequenced in a study of cytomegalovirus exposure and HLA in healthy donors. The assay was immunoSEQ multiplex PCR, and TCRdb's table has in-frame clones only and misses some. The sample contains about 47,000 clones, about 93% of which appear only once. The specimen sequenced was PBMCs. These TCRs come from a man younger than 30 in good health and CMV-seronegative.

The chain links TRBV5-1 to TRBJ2-1; 7 positions agree with TRBD2. Germline CDR1 is SGHRS and CDR2 is YFSETQ. The ends lost 4 bases at V and 4 bases at J; junction bases unmatched: 20. This CDR3 is 19 amino acids long. CDR3 in amino acids: CASSPGGQGYTSVYNEQFF. DNA of the CDR3: TGCGCCAGCAGCCCAGGCGGTCAGGGATACACTAGCGTATACAATGAGCAGTTCTTC.

The chain uses TRBV6-1 and TRBJ1-5; D remains unclear. The CDR3 spans 15 residues. Germline CDR1 is MNHNS and CDR2 is SASEGT. Trimming left V 3 bases short and J 0 bases short, with 9 bases between. The CDR3 spells CASSEGQDSNQPQHF. The CDR3 DNA sequence: TGTGCCAGCAGTGAGGGCCAGGATAGCAATCAGCCCCAGCATTTT.

J is TRBJ2-5 and V is TRBV5-1; D is unresolved. V was clipped by 0 bases and J by 2 bases, with 8 bases between them. The CDR3 runs to 14 residues. Germline CDR1 SGHRS, CDR2 YFSETQ. CDR3 amino acids: CASSLAASQETQYF. In DNA, the CDR3 is TGCGCCAGCAGCTTGGCCGCGTCACAAGAGACCCAGTACTTC.

V usage is TRBV7-2 and J usage is TRBJ2-6; 11 bases agree with TRBD1. CDR1 and CDR2 (germline): SGHTA, FQGNSA. V lost 3 bases to trimming and J lost 4 bases; unmatched junction nucleotides: 5. The CDR3 loop spans 17 amino acids. CDR3 nucleotide sequence: TGTGCCAGCAGCTTCGGACAGGGGGCGTCGGGGGCCAACGTCCTGACTTTC. Protein product: CASSFGQGASGANVLTF.

As concerns this clone: Other DNA sequences in the same sample also yield this CDR3. The rearrangement joins TRBV5-5 to TRBJ2-7; unclear D gene. This CDR3 comprises 11 residues. V was shortened by 4 bases and J by 4 bases, with 6 bases between the two germline ends. Germline V gene lookup returns CDR1 SGHKS and CDR2 YYEKEE (reference sequence). The chain's CDR3 is CASSPNYEQYF. The CDR3, as DNA: TGTGCCAGCAGCCCCAATTACGAGCAGTACTTC.

The chain joins TRBV28 to TRBJ2-1; 8 nucleotides match TRBD1. This CDR3 spans 15 amino acids. After removal of 6 bases from V and 6 bases from J, the junction contained 10 bases not matched to a gene. The germline gives CDR1 MDHEN, CDR2 SYDVKM. The CDR3 nucleotides read TGTGCCAGCAGGCCTCCAGGGGGCTTTGTCAATGAGCAGTTCTTC. Its protein is CASRPPGGFVNEQFF.

The chain joins TRBV7-8 to TRBJ2-3; D is perhaps TRBD2 (6 bases). Germline lookup yields CDR1 SGHVS and CDR2 FQNEAQ. CDR3 length equals 14 residues. The V end was cut by 1 base, the J end by 4 bases, with 9 bases between. DNA for the CDR3: TGTGCCAGCAGCTTAGTCGCGGGGCCAGATACGCAGTATTTT. Encoded protein: CASSLVAGPDTQYF.

The V call is TRBV6-1, the J call TRBJ1-1, with a tentative D call TRBD1 (5 bases). The CDR3 covers 11 residues. Germline V lookup: CDR1 MNHNS, CDR2 SASEGT. V dropped 6 bases and J dropped 5 bases, with 7 bases sitting between them. CDR3 DNA: TGTGCCAGCAGGGGGCGAACTGAAGCTTTCTTT. Its translation: CASRGRTEAFF.

This chain connects TRBV5-1 to TRBJ2-4; the D is unclear. Trimming shortened V by 0 bases and J by 8 bases, and 6 bases separated the two germline ends. The CDR3 has 12 amino acids. Germline V CDR1 and CDR2: SGHRS, YFSETQ. CDR3 region: CASSLEADIQYF. CDR3 nucleotides: TGCGCCAGCAGCTTGGAAGCTGACATTCAGTACTTC.

This chain links TRBV29-1 with TRBJ2-7, with a possible D match to TRBD2 (5 bases). Germline CDR1 reads SQVTM; CDR2 reads ANQGSEA. V lost 8 bases to trimming and J lost 2 bases, with 10 bases between them. The CDR3 loop spans 11 amino acids. Here the CDR3 DNA reads TGCAGCTTCTTCGGGGCCTACGAGCAGTACTTC. This encodes CSFFGAYEQYF.

The chain joins TRBV7-2 to TRBJ1-3; no definite D call. This CDR3 contains 15 residues. Per germline, CDR1 SGHTA and CDR2 FQGNSA. Trimming cost V 1 base and J 4 bases, with 11 bases left between them. This CDR3 is CASSLVVSPGNTIYF. In DNA form, the CDR3 reads TGTGCCAGCAGCTTAGTTGTGAGTCCGGGAAACACCATATATTTT.

The chain uses TRBV11-3 and TRBJ2-6; D might be TRBD1 (6 bases). This CDR3 contains 14 residues. Germline CDR1 and CDR2: SGHNT and YENEEA. Trimming cost V 5 bases and J 2 bases, with 7 bases left between them. The CDR3 loop reads CASSPGAGANVLTF. CDR3 nucleotides: TGTGCCAGCAGCCCAGGGGCTGGGGCCAACGTCCTGACTTTC.

V usage is TRBV7-2 and J usage is TRBJ1-1, with D uncertain. CDR1 SGHTA and CDR2 FQGNSA come from the germline V gene. The CDR3 consists of 14 residues. Trimming left V 6 bases short and J 0 bases short, with 11 bases between. CDR3 DNA: TGTGCCAGCAGACCTACAGTCATGAACACTGAAGCTTTCTTT. As protein: CASRPTVMNTEAFF.

The chain couples TRBV7-9 to TRBJ2-5; D possibly corresponds to TRBD2 (5 bases). V shed 5 bases and J shed 5 bases, with 18 bases lying between them. The CDR3 is made up of 15 amino acids. Germline V gives CDR1 SEHNR, CDR2 FQNEAQ (reference sequence). CDR3 amino acids: CASSPLPTGSETQYF. The DNA for the CDR3 is TGTGCCAGCAGCCCTCTCCCCACGGGGTCGGAGACCCAGTACTTC.

The gene calls are TRBV6-1 and TRBJ1-2; weak D call: TRBD1 (6 bases). Germline CDR1 is MNHNS and CDR2 is SASEGT. Trimming pared 6 bases from V and 4 bases from J, leaving 15 bases between. This CDR3 contains 14 residues. CDR3 residues: CASRSQGFSYGYTF. CDR3 nucleotide sequence: TGTGCCAGCAGATCCCAGGGGTTTAGCTATGGCTACACCTTC.

This rearrangement joins TRBV5-8 to TRBJ1-6; 7 bases map to TRBD1. CDR1 SGHTS and CDR2 YDEGEE come from the germline V gene. CDR3 length: 15 amino acids. The J segment lost 5 bases and the V segment lost 2 bases, leaving 4 bases of the junction unmatched. CDR3 sequence: CASSFGTANNSPLHF. DNA of the CDR3: TGTGCCAGCAGCTTTGGGACAGCCAATAATTCACCCCTCCACTTT.

The V call is TRBV7-2, the J call TRBJ2-2; possible D gene TRBD2, 5 bases. This CDR3 contains 16 residues. Germline-derived CDR1 and CDR2 are SGHTA and FQGNSA. With 0 bases removed from V and 2 bases from J, the gap between germline ends came to 10 bases. In DNA, the CDR3 is TGTGCCAGCAGCTTAGCAGCGGCGGTAAACACCGGGGAGCTGTTTTTT. It codes for CASSLAAAVNTGELFF.

This clone was seen a single time. This sequence joins TRBV2 and TRBJ1-2; D is possibly TRBD1 (5 bases). Germline V gives CDR1 SNHLY, CDR2 FYNNEI. This CDR3 comprises 13 residues. V was pared by 4 bases and J by 6 bases, with 12 bases between. The CDR3 DNA is TGTGCCAGCAGTGTGGAGTCAGGGCATGGCTACACCTTC. Protein sequence: CASSVESGHGYTF. Based on the CDR3 plus reference TRBV2 and TRBJ1-2, the full variable domain is EPEVTQTPSHQVTQMGQEVILRCVPISNHLYFYWYRQILGQKVEFLVSFYNNEISEKSEIFDDQFSVERPDGSNFTLKIRSTKLEDSAMYFCASSVESGHGYTFGSGTRLTVV.

The chain carries TRBV5-1 and TRBJ1-3; 8 nucleotides match TRBD1. Germline V gene lookup returns CDR1 SGHRS and CDR2 YFSETQ. V lost 2 bases, J lost 0 bases, and 4 bases stayed unmatched. The CDR3 sequence is 16 residues long. For the CDR3, the DNA is TGCGCCAGCAGCTTTGGACAGGGCTTCTCTGGAAACACCATATATTTT. Residues: CASSFGQGFSGNTIYF.

This clone appeared a single time. This chain joins TRBV6-5 and TRBJ1-1; D call uncertain. The CDR3 loop spans 15 amino acids. From germline, CDR1 is MNHEY and CDR2 SVGAGI. Trimming cost V 0 bases and J 4 bases, with 12 bases left between them. The CDR3 reads CASSYSERGGTEAFF. CDR3 sequence (DNA): TGTGCCAGCAGTTACTCGGAGCGGGGAGGCACTGAAGCTTTCTTT.

The chain has TRBV11-3 and TRBJ2-7; D possibly corresponds to TRBD2 (6 bases). The CDR3 loop spans 16 amino acids. V was shortened by 1 base and J by 1 base, with 14 bases between the two germline ends. The germline V gene encodes CDR1 SGHNT and CDR2 YENEEA. CDR3 sequence: CASSLGGLAMSYEQYF. The CDR3 DNA reads TGTGCCAGCAGCTTAGGAGGTCTAGCGATGTCCTACGAGCAGTACTTC.

This chain joins TRBV4-1 and TRBJ2-7; 7 bases agree with TRBD2. The CDR3 is 15 residues long. After removal of 3 bases from V and 3 bases from J, the junction contained 8 bases not matched to a gene. The germline CDR1 and CDR2 sequences are MGHRA and YSYEKL. This CDR3 is CASSQPVAGNYEQYF. In DNA form, the CDR3 reads TGCGCCAGCAGCCAGCCCGTAGCGGGCAACTACGAGCAGTACTTC.

This chain links TRBV9 with TRBJ2-4, with a possible D match to TRBD2 (5 bases). The CDR3 length is 16 residues. Germline V gives CDR1 SGDLS, CDR2 YYNGEE. V lost 0 bases to trimming and J lost 0 bases, with 10 bases between them. The CDR3 bases are TGTGCCAGCAGCGTAGACGCAGGACTAGCCAAAAACATTCAGTACTTC. This translates into CASSVDAGLAKNIQYF.

This chain joins TRBV27 and TRBJ2-1; D is perhaps TRBD2 (6 bases). The CDR3 has 14 residues. Germline CDR1 is MNHEY and CDR2 is SMNVEV (reference sequence). Trimming stripped 6 bases from V and 1 base from J, with 10 bases between. The CDR3 DNA reads as TGTGCCAGCAGGGGAGGTCAGTCCTACAATGAGCAGTTCTTC. It translates to CASRGGQSYNEQFF.

V and J are TRBV6-5 and TRBJ1-2; 11 bases match TRBD1. Germline CDR1 and CDR2: MNHEY and SVGAGI. V gave up 3 bases and J gave up 3 bases; unmatched junction bases: 3. The CDR3 totals 15 residues. This chain's CDR3 is CASSYGTGGHYGYTF. For the CDR3, the DNA is TGTGCCAGCAGTTATGGGACAGGGGGTCACTATGGCTACACCTTC.

A note on this clone: An end of the junction differs from the germline gene, which may be a read error. The rearrangement uses TRBV5-1 and TRBJ1-1, with 9 bases identical to TRBD1. Germline CDR1 is SGHRS and CDR2 is YFSETQ. CDR3 size: 16 residues. CDR3 bases: TGCGCCAGCAGCTTGGAAGGGACAGGGACGAACTCTGAAGCTTTCTTT. Translation: CASSLEGTGTNSEAFF.

This clone came up a few times. The chain uses TRBV2 and TRBJ2-7; the match to TRBD1 covers 9 bases. This CDR3 has 14 residues. Trimming at V came to 6 bases and at J to 2 bases, leaving 5 bases not matched to a gene. CDR1 is SNHLY, CDR2 FYNNEI, per germline. CDR3 region: CASSSRTGAYEQYF. The DNA for the CDR3 is TGTGCCAGCAGCAGCCGGACAGGGGCCTACGAGCAGTACTTC.

The chain recombines TRBV5-1 with TRBJ2-1; 7 positions agree with TRBD1. CDR1 and CDR2 from the germline V gene are SGHRS and YFSETQ. The V gene end was trimmed by 4 bases and the J gene end by 4 bases; junction bases not matched to a gene: 5. The CDR3 has 14 amino acids. This CDR3 is CASSPWDSYNEQFF. As DNA, the CDR3 is TGCGCCAGCAGCCCCTGGGACAGTTACAATGAGCAGTTCTTC.

The J gene is TRBJ1-5, the V gene TRBV18, with 9 bases lining up with TRBD1. V was clipped by 1 base and J by 2 bases; unmatched bases: 3. This CDR3 is 16 amino acids long. Germline CDR1 and CDR2: KGHSH and LQKENI. The CDR3: CASSPLGQGGNQPQHF. CDR3 bases: TGTGCCAGCTCACCACTGGGACAGGGAGGCAATCAGCCCCAGCATTTT.